The 4 T cell receptor beta chains presented below share a single source sample, sequenced in a study of CD8 T cells in ankylosing spondylitis. TCRdb reprocessed the 5' RACE reads via MiXCR and lists one record per CDR3 protein. Among 250,000 to 350,000 distinct CDR3 sequences listed, about 20% were seen once. What was sequenced was blood, either unsorted or a sorted T cell fraction (not recorded which). The receptors come from a female donor with ankylosing spondylitis or in good health (not recorded which).

This clonotype has a count of ten or more. The chain uses TRBV29-1 and TRBJ2-1; D gene ambiguous. V gave up 6 bases and J gave up 2 bases, with 17 bases separating them. The germline CDR1 and CDR2 sequences are SQVTM and ANQGSEA. This CDR3 has 15 amino acids. CDR3 loop: CSVGERSIAYNEQFF. The DNA for the CDR3 is TGCAGCGTAGGCGAACGGAGTATTGCCTACAATGAGCAGTTCTTC.

This clonotype was observed a handful of times. The chain recombines TRBV7-9 with TRBJ2-1; possible D gene TRBD2, 6 bases. CDR1 and CDR2 (germline): SEHNR, FQNEAQ (reference sequence). The length of the CDR3 is 15 residues. With 6 bases removed from V and 0 bases from J, the gap between germline ends came to 12 bases. CDR3 loop: CASSVMGGSYNEQFF. CDR3 bases: TGTGCCAGCAGTGTAATGGGGGGCTCCTACAATGAGCAGTTCTTC.

This sequence joins TRBV25-1 and TRBJ2-5; TRBD2 matches 7 bases. V was clipped by 3 bases and J by 5 bases; unmatched bases: 6. Germline V gene sequence: CDR1 MGHDK, CDR2 SYGVNS. The CDR3 is 14 residues long. The DNA of the CDR3 is TGTGCCAGCAGTGATGTGGGAGGGAGGGAGACCCAGTACTTC. Translated, it gives CASSDVGGRETQYF.

This clonotype was detected only a few times. The chain has TRBV29-1 and TRBJ2-1; D unresolved. Germline V gene data show CDR1 as SQVTM and CDR2 as ANQGSEA. The CDR3 contains 13 residues. Trimming removed 4 bases at V and 3 bases at J, with 10 bases between. For the CDR3, the DNA is TGCAGCGTTGTCGGCGGCCTCTACAATGAGCAGTTCTTC. Protein product: CSVVGGLYNEQFF.